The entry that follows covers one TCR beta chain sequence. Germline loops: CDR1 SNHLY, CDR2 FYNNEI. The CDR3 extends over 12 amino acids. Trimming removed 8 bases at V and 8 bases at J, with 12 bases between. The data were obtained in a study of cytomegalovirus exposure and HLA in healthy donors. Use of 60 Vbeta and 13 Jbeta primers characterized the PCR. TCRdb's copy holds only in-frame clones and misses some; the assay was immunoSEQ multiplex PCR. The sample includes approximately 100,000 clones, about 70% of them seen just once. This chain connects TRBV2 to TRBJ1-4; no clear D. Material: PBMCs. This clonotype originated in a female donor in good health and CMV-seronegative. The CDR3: CASYTSREKLFF. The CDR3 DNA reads TGTGCCAGCTACACTTCGAGGGAAAAACTGTTTTTT. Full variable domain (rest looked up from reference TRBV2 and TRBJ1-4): EPEVTQTPSHQVTQMGQEVILRCVPISNHLYFYWYRQILGQKVEFLVSFYNNEISEKSEIFDDQFSVERPDGSNFTLKIRSTKLEDSAMYFCASYTSREKLFFGSGTQLSVL.